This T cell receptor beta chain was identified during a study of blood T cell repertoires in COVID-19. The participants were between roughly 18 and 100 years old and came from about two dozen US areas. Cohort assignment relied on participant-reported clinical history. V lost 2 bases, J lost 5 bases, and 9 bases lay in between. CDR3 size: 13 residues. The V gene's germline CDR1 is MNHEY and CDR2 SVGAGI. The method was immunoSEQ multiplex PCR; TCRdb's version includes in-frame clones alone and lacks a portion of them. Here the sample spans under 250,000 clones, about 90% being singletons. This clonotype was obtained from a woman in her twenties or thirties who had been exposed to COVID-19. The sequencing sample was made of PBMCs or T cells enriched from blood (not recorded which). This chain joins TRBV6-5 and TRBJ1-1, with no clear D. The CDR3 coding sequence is TGTGCCAGCAGTTACGGCTTATCGACTGAAGCTTTCTTT. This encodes CASSYGLSTEAFF.